This T cell receptor (beta chain) came from a study of blood T cells in healthy people across ages. Primed by a sample-barcoded 5' primer and a J-beta primer mix, a second PCR proceeded for 7 to 11 cycles. From the 5' RACE reads, TCRdb called clonotypes with MiXCR, one entry per CDR3 protein. The data contain about 1.4 million distinct CDR3 sequences, approximately 59% of them seen just once; the ten biggest clones take up 5% to 7%. Germline lookup yields CDR1 SGHTA and CDR2 FQGNSA. V was shortened by 4 bases and J by 4 bases, with 17 bases between the two germline ends. CDR3 size: 16 residues. To note about this clonotype: Antigen: not known.

Notes on the study in general: Per-million-T-cell TCR beta diversity fell roughly linearly with age.

This chain connects TRBV7-2 to TRBJ2-1, with no clear D. The clonotype originates from a man aged 18 to 29 in good health. The sequenced sample consisted of blood. Here the CDR3 DNA reads TGTGCCAGCAGCTCCCTAGACTCCTTAGTGTACAATGAGCAGTTCTTC. This sequence encodes CASSSLDSLVYNEQFF.